This T cell receptor (beta chain) was found in a study of T cells in Graves' hyperthyroidism and ophthalmopathy (dated by TCRdb to the late 2010s). For the study in its entirety: Peripheral blood was sampled at the time of initial diagnosis, prior to any treatment. To identify distinguishing TCR V-J signatures, a discovery cohort of 90 to 100 patients was used, comprising 43 with Graves' ophthalmopathy and approximately 58 with stable Graves' hyperthyroidism. An independent validation cohort of about 20 hyperthyroidism patients and approximately 17 patients who later progressed to ophthalmopathy tested prospective prediction of ophthalmopathy. The roughly 91 discovery patients were randomly split 7:3 into training and test sets. The study also compared thyroid tissue and blood T-cell repertoires from five or six Graves' hyperthyroidism patients. Once sampling was done, hyperthyroidism patients were given methimazole at a starting dose of 30 mg daily, whereas ophthalmopathy patients were given high-dose intravenous methylprednisolone. The paper describes TCR Vbeta CDR3 sequencing of 130 to 150 peripheral blood samples, made up of some 40 ophthalmopathy patients, around 73 hyperthyroidism patients and approximately 17 progressor patients. General conclusions and limits of the study: In cross-validation, a model built on a 13 V-J signature told ophthalmopathy apart from stable hyperthyroidism with approximately 90% sensitivity and about 81% specificity, and in testing the same model reached 80%/75%. In validation, the model predicted progression to ophthalmopathy a median of 6.5 months before onset, with roughly 68% sensitivity and 72.22% specificity. Sample size was not statistically predetermined, and investigators were not blinded to group allocation. Blood samples also contained most of the expanded thyroid clonotypes (frequency above 0.001), which suggests that blood repertoires may reflect thyroid immune responses.

The CDR3, from cysteine to phenylalanine, totals 12 residues. This entry keeps only the CDR3 DNA: 36 bases, framed from base 1. V loses 6 bases, J loses 5 bases, and the germline ends lie 7 bases apart. The TCR beta CDR3 regions were amplified from the RNA transcripts. A first-round RT-PCR of the TCR CDR3 used the HTBI primer set with the Qiagen OneStep RT-PCR kit. The libraries were constructed in a second round of multiplex PCR and then size-selected and purified. Sequencing of the libraries was done on an Illumina HiSeq2000 using paired-end 100 bp reads. Per the source publication's procedure: SOAPnuke was used to process the raw data, removing reads that contained adapters or uncalled bases, had a mean Phred below 15, or lacked an exact match to the constant primer or identifier. COPE v1.2.5 was used to merge the high-quality paired reads, and each unique nucleotide sequence was defined as a clonotype. MiTCR v1.1 was used to align the clonotypes against IMGT TRBV, TRBD and TRBJ reference segments. Only V-J combinations with frequency above 0.0001, covering 99% to 99.2% of repertoires, were analysed. The TCS score was defined as the ratio of F50 (clonal expansion) to E x V (chaos), calculated using BLOSUM62-based TCRdist between CDR3 peptides within each V-J. Welch's t-statistics and random forest reduced roughly 530 V-J features to 10 to 15, which were used in a naive Bayes classifier (R e1071). In TCRdb, the public reads were trimmed at Q25 with fastp and aligned with MiXCR, with productive beta chains retained. Rows are combined by CDR3 protein, so each entry shows the most common genes and DNA. None of the V and J calls come from the authors' own analysis; TCRdb made them. The sample contains approximately 410,000 distinct CDR3 sequences, approximately 15% of them found a single time. The ten top clones hold roughly 13% of the sample.

On this clonotype itself: Its antigen target is currently unknown. No much larger clone exists at a distance of one base, and base qualities are not known.

Moderately to severely active disease, a Clinical Activity Score of at least 3, a NOSPECS grade of at least 4, and a duration under 3 months were present in ophthalmopathy patients. Exclusion was applied to patients with uncontrolled infections, other autoimmune diseases, pregnancy or lactation. Diagnoses were established on the basis of clinical symptoms, serum thyroxine and TRAb, thyroid ultrasound, and orbital computed tomography. PBMCs were separated from over 9 ml of fresh peripheral blood using Ficoll-Paque density gradient centrifugation. Total RNA was extracted with Trizol reagent, and quality was checked on an Agilent 2100 Bioanalyzer.

The V and J genes are TRBV12-3 or TRBV12-4 and TRBJ2-2; the D gene is perhaps TRBD1, from 5 matching bases. The material sequenced was blood. This receptor was taken from a man aged 18 to 29 with Graves' ophthalmopathy. The nucleotide sequence is given as TGTGCCAGCAGAGGGGTGACCGGGGAGCTGTTTTTT. Its translation reads: CASRGVTGELFF.